The rows below give T cell receptor beta chains drawn from one sample of a study of neurological immune-mediated disorders. MiXCR, run by TCRdb on the 5' RACE reads, gives a single entry per CDR3 protein. The sample holds under 11,000 distinct CDR3 sequences; about 22% are singletons and the top ten take around 15%. The sequenced material came from CD8+ T cells from blood. The receptors stem from a woman in her forties with multiple sclerosis. Each CDR3 is given with its conserved first and last residue. The order of the fields is clone size, V gene, J gene, D gene, CDR3 length, CDR3 protein, CDR3 DNA. D genes are given only for firm matches. Rows may omit the clone size; those that give it use once, few, many or a size class.

abundance: many; v_gene: TRBV20-1; j_gene: TRBJ2-3; d_gene: -; len: 15; CDR3aa: CSASFGLASADTQYF; CDR3nt: TGCAGTGCTAGTTTCGGCCTAGCGAGCGCAGATACGCAGTATTTT
abundance: many; v_gene: TRBV3-1; j_gene: TRBJ2-1; d_gene: TRBD1; len: 15; CDR3aa: CASSQTGTGVNEQFF; CDR3nt: TGTGCCAGCAGCCAGACCGGGACAGGAGTCAATGAGCAGTTCTTC
abundance: -; v_gene: TRBV10-2; j_gene: TRBJ1-2; d_gene: -; len: 17; CDR3aa: CASSESGGLSDTDGYTF; CDR3nt: TGCGCCAGCAGTGAGAGCGGGGGCTTAAGCGATACGGATGGCTACACCTTC
abundance: many; v_gene: TRBV20-1; j_gene: TRBJ2-4; d_gene: TRBD2; len: 14; CDR3aa: CSARELAGGHIQYF; CDR3nt: TGCAGTGCTAGAGAACTAGCGGGGGGGCACATTCAGTACTTC
abundance: medium-sized; v_gene: TRBV2; j_gene: TRBJ2-2; d_gene: -; len: 15; CDR3aa: CASSAFLDSTGELFF; CDR3nt: TGTGCCAGCAGCGCTTTCCTAGACAGCACCGGGGAGCTGTTTTTT
abundance: medium-sized; v_gene: TRBV20-1; j_gene: TRBJ2-3; d_gene: -; len: 14; CDR3aa: CSARTGIGTDTQYF; CDR3nt: TGCAGTGCTAGAACGGGGATCGGCACAGATACGCAGTATTTT
abundance: many; v_gene: TRBV9; j_gene: TRBJ2-4; d_gene: TRBD2; len: 12; CDR3aa: CASGGGKNIQYF; CDR3nt: TGTGCCAGCGGGGGGGGCAAAAACATTCAGTACTTC
abundance: -; v_gene: TRBV7-6; j_gene: TRBJ2-3; d_gene: TRBD1; len: 15; CDR3aa: CASSWTGGGTDTQYF; CDR3nt: TGTGCCAGCAGCTGGACAGGGGGAGGCACAGATACGCAGTATTTT
abundance: many; v_gene: TRBV7-9; j_gene: TRBJ1-2; d_gene: TRBD1; len: 16; CDR3aa: CASSVPYWTGVDGYTF; CDR3nt: TGTGCCAGCAGCGTACCGTACTGGACAGGGGTGGATGGCTACACCTTC
abundance: -; v_gene: TRBV29-1; j_gene: TRBJ2-3; d_gene: TRBD1; len: 13; CDR3aa: CSGGTGTTDTQYF; CDR3nt: TGCAGCGGTGGGACAGGGACAACAGATACGCAGTATTTT
abundance: -; v_gene: TRBV29-1; j_gene: TRBJ2-3; d_gene: -; len: 13; CDR3aa: CSVVSRKADTQYF; CDR3nt: TGCAGCGTTGTTAGTCGGAAAGCAGATACGCAGTATTTT
abundance: many; v_gene: TRBV4-1; j_gene: TRBJ2-6; d_gene: -; len: 16; CDR3aa: CASSPSKGAGANVLTF; CDR3nt: TGCGCCAGCAGCCCAAGCAAGGGGGCTGGGGCCAACGTCCTGACTTTC
abundance: many; v_gene: TRBV9; j_gene: TRBJ2-7; d_gene: TRBD2; len: 14; CDR3aa: CASSPAGGFYEQYF; CDR3nt: TGTGCCAGCAGCCCCGCGGGGGGGTTTTACGAGCAGTACTTC
abundance: many; v_gene: TRBV9; j_gene: TRBJ2-3; d_gene: -; len: 12; CDR3aa: CASSRGADTQYF; CDR3nt: TGTGCCAGCAGCCGAGGAGCAGATACGCAGTATTTT
abundance: -; v_gene: TRBV14; j_gene: TRBJ2-1; d_gene: -; len: 15; CDR3aa: CASSLVSSSYNGQFF; CDR3nt: TGTGCCAGCAGCCTTGTATCGAGCTCCTACAATGGGCAGTTCTTC
abundance: -; v_gene: TRBV24-1; j_gene: TRBJ2-1; d_gene: TRBD2; len: 15; CDR3aa: CATSDSGTSEDEQFF; CDR3nt: TGTGCCACCAGTGATTCCGGGACTAGCGAGGATGAGCAGTTCTTC
abundance: -; v_gene: TRBV2; j_gene: TRBJ2-3; d_gene: -; len: 14; CDR3aa: CASSVRGVKDTQYF; CDR3nt: TGTGCCAGCAGTGTGCGCGGGGTGAAAGATACGCAGTATTTT
abundance: many; v_gene: TRBV6-5; j_gene: TRBJ2-6; d_gene: TRBD2; len: 17; CDR3aa: CASTLAGGPSGANVLTF; CDR3nt: TGTGCCAGCACCCTAGCGGGGGGCCCCTCTGGGGCCAACGTCCTGACTTTC
abundance: -; v_gene: TRBV5-1; j_gene: TRBJ2-5; d_gene: -; len: 14; CDR3aa: CASSFSSGFETQYF; CDR3nt: TGCGCCAGCAGCTTTTCTTCGGGTTTCGAGACCCAGTACTTC
abundance: many; v_gene: TRBV21-1; j_gene: TRBJ1-1; d_gene: -; len: 17; CDR3aa: CASSARNYRGRNTEAFF; CDR3nt: TGTGCCAGCAGCGCTCGTAACTACAGGGGCCGGAACACTGAAGCTTTCTTT
abundance: many; v_gene: TRBV6-5; j_gene: TRBJ2-1; d_gene: TRBD1; len: 14; CDR3aa: CASSMGQALGEQFF; CDR3nt: TGTGCCAGCAGCATGGGACAGGCTTTGGGTGAGCAGTTCTTC
abundance: many; v_gene: TRBV9; j_gene: TRBJ2-1; d_gene: TRBD2; len: 14; CDR3aa: CASRGGESYNEQFF; CDR3nt: TGTGCCAGCCGGGGGGGGGAATCCTACAATGAGCAGTTCTTC
abundance: medium-sized; v_gene: TRBV27; j_gene: TRBJ2-6; d_gene: -; len: 14; CDR3aa: CASSLRAWANVLTF; CDR3nt: TGTGCCAGCAGTTTAAGGGCGTGGGCCAACGTCCTGACTTTC
abundance: many; v_gene: TRBV5-5; j_gene: TRBJ1-1; d_gene: -; len: 14; CDR3aa: CASSLVRGYTEAFF; CDR3nt: TGTGCCAGCAGCTTGGTTCGGGGGTACACTGAAGCTTTCTTT
abundance: many; v_gene: TRBV7-9; j_gene: TRBJ2-2; d_gene: -; len: 15; CDR3aa: CASSFGDGNTGELFF; CDR3nt: TGTGCCAGCAGCTTCGGGGACGGCAACACCGGGGAGCTGTTTTTT
abundance: -; v_gene: TRBV25-1; j_gene: TRBJ2-5; d_gene: -; len: 15; CDR3aa: CASSDWASLQETQYF; CDR3nt: TGTGCCAGCAGTGATTGGGCCAGTCTCCAAGAGACCCAGTACTTC
abundance: -; v_gene: TRBV5-5; j_gene: TRBJ2-1; d_gene: -; len: 15; CDR3aa: CASSLHSRAYNEQFF; CDR3nt: TGTGCCAGCAGCCTACACTCGCGAGCCTACAATGAGCAGTTCTTC
abundance: many; v_gene: TRBV6-5; j_gene: TRBJ2-3; d_gene: -; len: 16; CDR3aa: CASSYSTGIYTDTQYF; CDR3nt: TGTGCCAGCAGTTACTCGACGGGCATTTACACAGATACGCAGTATTTT
abundance: -; v_gene: TRBV29-1; j_gene: TRBJ2-7; d_gene: TRBD2; len: 11; CDR3aa: CSVSTAGEQYF; CDR3nt: TGCAGCGTCTCGACAGCGGGGGAGCAGTACTTC
abundance: many; v_gene: TRBV5-1; j_gene: TRBJ2-7; d_gene: -; len: 14; CDR3aa: CASSSMRTSYEQYF; CDR3nt: TGCGCCAGCAGTTCCATGAGGACCTCCTACGAGCAGTACTTC
abundance: -; v_gene: TRBV5-1; j_gene: TRBJ2-1; d_gene: -; len: 16; CDR3aa: CASSLDPVTGSNEQFF; CDR3nt: TGCGCCAGCAGCTTGGATCCGGTGACGGGTAGCAATGAGCAGTTCTTC
abundance: -; v_gene: TRBV20-1; j_gene: TRBJ2-3; d_gene: -; len: 14; CDR3aa: CSARTVRSTDTQYF; CDR3nt: TGCAGTGCTCGGACTGTACGTAGCACAGATACGCAGTATTTT
abundance: many; v_gene: TRBV7-6; j_gene: TRBJ2-3; d_gene: TRBD2; len: 16; CDR3aa: CASSLGAGGLTDTQYF; CDR3nt: TGTGCCAGCAGCTTAGGTGCGGGGGGGCTCACAGATACGCAGTATTTT
abundance: many; v_gene: TRBV27; j_gene: TRBJ2-1; d_gene: -; len: 11; CDR3aa: CASSFRGEQFF; CDR3nt: TGTGCCAGCAGTTTCAGGGGCGAGCAGTTCTTC
abundance: medium-sized; v_gene: TRBV20-1; j_gene: TRBJ2-7; d_gene: -; len: 8; CDR3aa: CSADEQYF; CDR3nt: TGCAGTGCTGACGAGCAGTACTTC
abundance: -; v_gene: TRBV9; j_gene: TRBJ1-6; d_gene: TRBD1; len: 14; CDR3aa: CASNRRDRKSTLHF; CDR3nt: TGTGCCAGCAACCGCCGGGACAGAAAATCAACCCTCCACTTT
abundance: medium-sized; v_gene: TRBV29-1; j_gene: TRBJ1-1; d_gene: -; len: 13; CDR3aa: CSVDGGVNTEAFF; CDR3nt: TGCAGCGTTGATGGGGGGGTGAACACTGAAGCTTTCTTT
abundance: -; v_gene: TRBV4-2; j_gene: TRBJ2-1; d_gene: TRBD2; len: 15; CDR3aa: CASSQTSGGYNEQFF; CDR3nt: TGTGCCAGCAGCCAAACAAGCGGGGGCTACAATGAGCAGTTCTTC
abundance: many; v_gene: TRBV3-1; j_gene: TRBJ1-2; d_gene: -; len: 14; CDR3aa: CASSQVAGRLSYTF; CDR3nt: TGTGCCAGCAGCCAAGTGGCGGGGAGGTTGAGCTACACCTTC
abundance: many; v_gene: TRBV7-8; j_gene: TRBJ2-1; d_gene: TRBD2; len: 17; CDR3aa: CASSLAGRRGVYNEQFF; CDR3nt: TGTGCCAGCAGCTTAGCGGGCCGGCGGGGGGTTTACAATGAGCAGTTCTTC